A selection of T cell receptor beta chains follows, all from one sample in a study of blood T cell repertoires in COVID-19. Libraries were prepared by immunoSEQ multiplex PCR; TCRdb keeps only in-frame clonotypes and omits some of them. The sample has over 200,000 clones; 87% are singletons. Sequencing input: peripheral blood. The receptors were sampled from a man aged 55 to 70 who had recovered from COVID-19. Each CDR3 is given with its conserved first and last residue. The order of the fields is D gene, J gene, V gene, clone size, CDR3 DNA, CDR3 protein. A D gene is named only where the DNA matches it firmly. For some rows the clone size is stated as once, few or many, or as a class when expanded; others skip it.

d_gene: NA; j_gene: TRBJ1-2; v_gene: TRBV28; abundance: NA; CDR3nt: TGTGCCAGCAGTTCTCCAGGGGTTGGTGGCTACACCTTC; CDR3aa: CASSSPGVGGYTF
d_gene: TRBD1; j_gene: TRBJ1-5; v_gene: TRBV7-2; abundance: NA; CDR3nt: TGTGCCAGCAGCCTGGACAGGGGGGGTCAGCCCCAGCATTTT; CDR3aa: CASSLDRGGQPQHF
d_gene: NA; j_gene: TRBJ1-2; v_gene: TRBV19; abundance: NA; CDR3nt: TGTGCCTCCACCGGGTCACTAGGCTATGGCTACACCTTC; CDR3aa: CASTGSLGYGYTF
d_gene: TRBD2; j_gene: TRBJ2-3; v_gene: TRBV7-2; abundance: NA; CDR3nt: TGTGCCAGCGGTCGGACTAGCGTCACAGATACGCAGTATTTT; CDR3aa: CASGRTSVTDTQYF
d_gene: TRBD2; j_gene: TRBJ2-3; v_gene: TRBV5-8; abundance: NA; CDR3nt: TGTGCCAGCAGCCTAGCGGGCGCGTCCACAGATACGCAGTATTTT; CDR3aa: CASSLAGASTDTQYF
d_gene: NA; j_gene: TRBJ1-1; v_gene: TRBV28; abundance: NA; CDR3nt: TGTGCCAGCAGTCCCACTTATGGGGGGGGTGAAGCTTTCTTT; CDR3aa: CASSPTYGGGEAFF
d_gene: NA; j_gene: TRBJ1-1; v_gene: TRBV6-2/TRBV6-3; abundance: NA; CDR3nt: TGTGCCAGCAGTTACAGTTCAGGACTCCGGAACACTGAAGCTTTCTTT; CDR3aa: CASSYSSGLRNTEAFF
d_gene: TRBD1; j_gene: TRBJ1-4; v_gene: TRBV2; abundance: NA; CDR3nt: TGTGCCGAGGGGGCGGGGCCCTTGGTGGGCGAAAAACTGTTTTTT; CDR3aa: CAEGAGPLVGEKLFF
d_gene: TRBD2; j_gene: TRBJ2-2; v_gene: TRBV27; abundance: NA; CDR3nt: TGTGCCAGCAGTCCATTTAGCGGGGGGACGAACACCGGGGAGCTGTTTTTT; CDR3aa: CASSPFSGGTNTGELFF
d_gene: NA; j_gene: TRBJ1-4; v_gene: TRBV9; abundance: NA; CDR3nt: TGTGCCAGCAGCGGAACAGGGAACTCCCATGAAAAACTGTTTTTT; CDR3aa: CASSGTGNSHEKLFF
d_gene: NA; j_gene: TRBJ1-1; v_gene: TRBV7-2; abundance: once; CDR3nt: TGTGCCAGCAGCTTAGCGTGGGGGGGGAACACTGAAGCTTTCTTT; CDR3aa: CASSLAWGGNTEAFF
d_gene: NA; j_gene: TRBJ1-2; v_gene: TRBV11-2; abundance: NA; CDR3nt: TGTGCCAGCAGCTTAGATTTGTCTCAGGGCTACACCTTC; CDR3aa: CASSLDLSQGYTF
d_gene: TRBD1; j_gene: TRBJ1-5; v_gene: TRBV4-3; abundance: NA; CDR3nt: TGCGCCAGCAGCCAACATGGGACAGGGAGAAATCAGCCCCAGCATTTT; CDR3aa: CASSQHGTGRNQPQHF
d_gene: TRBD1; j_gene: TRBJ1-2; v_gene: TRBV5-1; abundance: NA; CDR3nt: TGCGCCAGCAGCTTACGGGACAGGGGGCAAGATGGCTACACCTTC; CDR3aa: CASSLRDRGQDGYTF
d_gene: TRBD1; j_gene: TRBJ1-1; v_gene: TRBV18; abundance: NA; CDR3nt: TGTGCCAGCTCAACAATACAGGGGACTGAAGCTTTCTTT; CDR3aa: CASSTIQGTEAFF
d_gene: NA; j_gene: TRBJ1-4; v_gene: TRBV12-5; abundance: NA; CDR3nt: TGTGCTAGTGGTTTGGTAAGACAAGCTGGGGGCACTAATGAAAAACTGTTTTTT; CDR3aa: CASGLVRQAGGTNEKLFF
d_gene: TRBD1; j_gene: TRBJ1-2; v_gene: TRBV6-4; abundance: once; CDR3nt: TGTGCCAGCAGGCCTGGGACAGGGAACGACTATGGCTACACCTTC; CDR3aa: CASRPGTGNDYGYTF
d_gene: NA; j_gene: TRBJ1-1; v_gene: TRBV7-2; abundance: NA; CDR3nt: TGTGCCAGCAGCTTAGCAGTTACAGGGTTGAACACTGAAGCTTTCTTT; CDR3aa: CASSLAVTGLNTEAFF
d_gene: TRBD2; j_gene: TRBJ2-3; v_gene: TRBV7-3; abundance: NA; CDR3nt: TGTGCCAGCAGCCCCCGGAGCGGGGGGGCCGTCGCAGATACGCAGTATTTT; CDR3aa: CASSPRSGGAVADTQYF
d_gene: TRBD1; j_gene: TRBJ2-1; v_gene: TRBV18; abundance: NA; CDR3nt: TGTGCCAGCTCACGGCCCGGGACAGTCGGGAATGAGCAGTTCTTC; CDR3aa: CASSRPGTVGNEQFF
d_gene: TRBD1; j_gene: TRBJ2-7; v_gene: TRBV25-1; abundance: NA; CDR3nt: TGTGCCAGCAGTGATAGGGGACAGGGCTACGAGCAGTACTTC; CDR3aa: CASSDRGQGYEQYF
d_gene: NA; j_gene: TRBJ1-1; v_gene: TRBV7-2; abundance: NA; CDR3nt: TGTGCCAGCAGCTTAGCGCGGGGAGGGCTGAACACTGAAGCTTTCTTT; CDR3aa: CASSLARGGLNTEAFF
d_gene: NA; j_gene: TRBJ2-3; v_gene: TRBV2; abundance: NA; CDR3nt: TGTGCCAGCAGTGAAGGACGGGGGAGAACAGATACGCAGTATTTT; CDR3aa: CASSEGRGRTDTQYF
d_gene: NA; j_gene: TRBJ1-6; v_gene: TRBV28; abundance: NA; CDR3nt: TGTGCCAGCAGACCACAGGGTGGGTTTGGTTCACCCCTCCACTTT; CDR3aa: CASRPQGGFGSPLHF
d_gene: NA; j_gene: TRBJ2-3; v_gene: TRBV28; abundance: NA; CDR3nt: TGTGCCAGCAGTCCCCCCCCCTCAGATACGCAGTATTTT; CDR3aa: CASSPPPSDTQYF
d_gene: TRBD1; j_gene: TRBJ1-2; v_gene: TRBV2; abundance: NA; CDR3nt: TGTGCCAGCAGTCTTGGACAGGGGGCGGACTATGGCTACACCTTC; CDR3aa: CASSLGQGADYGYTF
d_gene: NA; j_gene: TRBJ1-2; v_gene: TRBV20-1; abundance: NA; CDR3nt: TGCAGTGCTAGTTCGGGTTGGGGCGGCTATGGCTACACCTTC; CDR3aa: CSASSGWGGYGYTF
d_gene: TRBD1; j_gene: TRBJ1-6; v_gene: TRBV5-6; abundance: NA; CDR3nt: TGTGCCAGCAGTGACAGGGCTGGGGTAATCAGCTCCTATAATTCACCCCTCCACTTT; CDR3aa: CASSDRAGVISSYNSPLHF
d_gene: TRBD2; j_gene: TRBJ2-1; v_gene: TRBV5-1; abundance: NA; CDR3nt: TGCGCCAGCAGCTCCCTAGCGGGAGGGGCCCCTAATGAGCAGTTCTTC; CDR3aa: CASSSLAGGAPNEQFF
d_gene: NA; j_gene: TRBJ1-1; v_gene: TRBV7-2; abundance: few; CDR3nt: TGTGCCAGCAGCTTACAGATAAACACTGAAGCTTTCTTT; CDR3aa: CASSLQINTEAFF
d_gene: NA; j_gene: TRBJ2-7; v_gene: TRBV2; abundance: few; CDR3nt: TGTGCCAGCCACCCCGGCTCCTACGAGCAGTACTTC; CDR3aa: CASHPGSYEQYF
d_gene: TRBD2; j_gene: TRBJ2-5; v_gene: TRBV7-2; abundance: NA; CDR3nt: TGTGCCAGCAGCTTAGCGTTGCTAGCGGGGGGGAGTTCTCAAGAGACCCAGTACTTC; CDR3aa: CASSLALLAGGSSQETQYF
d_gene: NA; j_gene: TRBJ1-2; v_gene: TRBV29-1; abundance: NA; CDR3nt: TGCAGCGTTGAACAGGGTACGCGGGGGGGCGGTGGCTACACCTTC; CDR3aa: CSVEQGTRGGGGYTF
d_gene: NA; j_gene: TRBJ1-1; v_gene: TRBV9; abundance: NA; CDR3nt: TGTGCCAGCAGCGTAGCCGGACTCTTGAACACTGAAGCTTTCTTT; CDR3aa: CASSVAGLLNTEAFF